This T cell receptor (beta chain) came from a study of OX40 agonist ivuxolimab in advanced cancers. Study as a whole: Averaging roughly 60 years in age, with a range of about 23 to 90, the cohort was about 83% male. Earlier anti-PD-1, anti-PD-L1 or anti-CTLA-4 therapy was permitted; about 44% had received some. Study-level findings and limits: Among patients with partial responses at 0.1-3.0 mg/kg, clonal expansion was among the lowest.

Details on this clone: Its specificity is not known.

Using immunoSEQ multiplex PCR, the repertoire was profiled, and TCRdb retains in-frame clones only, with some absent. The sample gives about 48,000 clones, about 85% of which show up once; 9% to 10% is in the top ten. This sequence originates from an adult with an advanced solid tumor such as melanoma, head and neck, liver or kidney cancer. The material was CD4+ or CD8+ T cells sorted from blood, obtained in a trial of the OX40 agonist ivuxolimab.

CDR3 loop: CASSSRISTDTQYF. CDR3 bases: TGTGCCAGCAGTTCGAGGATAAGCACAGATACGCAGTATTTT. V and J are TRBV28 and TRBJ2-3; unclear D gene. V lost 4 bases and J 0 bases, leaving 8 bases between the germline ends. Germline assignment: CDR1 MDHEN and CDR2 SYDVKM. The CDR3 runs 14 residues.